The source of this TCR beta chain is a study of T-cell reconstitution after alpha-beta-depleted transplantation in children. In this sample, this clonotype turned up many times. Its target is unknown. Study-wide findings and caveats: By about two months after transplant, alpha-beta T cells reportedly arose from several hundred graft clones that had expanded. T-cell counts and diversity were attributed mostly to newly produced T cells one year after transplant.

It was with unique molecular identifiers that the TCRbeta library was prepared. Each CDR3 protein gets one entry after TCRdb re-called the PCR reads with MiXCR. The sample holds about 200,000 distinct CDR3 sequences, 5% to 6.5% seen once. Per germline, CDR1 SQVTM and CDR2 ANQGSEA. Trimming removed 6 bases from V and 0 bases from J, with 16 bases in between. The CDR3 spans 15 residues. The receptor's source is a girl less than two years old with combined immunodeficiency, due to receive a stem cell transplant. This chain connects TRBV29-1 to TRBJ2-3, with TRBD2 as a possible D gene (7 bases). The source material was PBMCs, sampled before TCRalphabeta/CD19-depleted stem cell transplant. CDR3 protein: CSVAPRGGSTDTQYF. The CDR3, as DNA: TGCAGCGTCGCACCGAGGGGGGGGAGCACAGATACGCAGTATTTT.